This T cell receptor (beta chain) was documented in a study of control samples from healthy donors and cancer patients. Some clones are missing from TCRdb's copy, which holds only in-frame ones; the method was immunoSEQ multiplex PCR. Altogether about 77,000 clones are present, about 92% being singletons, with the ten largest covering nearly 6%. Per germline, CDR1 LGHDT and CDR2 YNNKEL (reference sequence). The CDR3 totals 14 residues. The V end lost 3 bases, the J end lost 8 bases, and 13 bases lay between the germline ends. This sequence joins TRBV3-1 (or the pseudogene TRBV3-2) and TRBJ1-4; D may be TRBD1 (5 bases). The source of this sequence is an older woman in good health. Sequenced material: blood. The CDR3 protein is CASSQGRVGEKLFF. DNA of the CDR3: TGTGCCAGCAGCCAGGGCAGGGTGGGCGAAAAACTGTTTTTT.